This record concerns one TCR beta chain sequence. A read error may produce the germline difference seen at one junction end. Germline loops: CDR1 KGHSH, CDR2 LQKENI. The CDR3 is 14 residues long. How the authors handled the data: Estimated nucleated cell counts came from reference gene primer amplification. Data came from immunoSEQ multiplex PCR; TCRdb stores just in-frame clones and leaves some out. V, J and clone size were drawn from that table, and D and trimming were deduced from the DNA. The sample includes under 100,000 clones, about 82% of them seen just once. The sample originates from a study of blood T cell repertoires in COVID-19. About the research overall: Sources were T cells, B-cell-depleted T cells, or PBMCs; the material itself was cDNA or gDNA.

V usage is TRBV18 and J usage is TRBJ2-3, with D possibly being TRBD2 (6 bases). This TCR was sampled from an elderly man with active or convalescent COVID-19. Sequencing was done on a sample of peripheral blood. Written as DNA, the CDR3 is TGTGCCAGCACACCAGAGACTAGAACAGATACGCAGTATTTT. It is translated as CASTPETRTDTQYF. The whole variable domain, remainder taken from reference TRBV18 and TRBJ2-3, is NAGVMQNPRHLVRRRGQEARLRCSPMKGHSHVYWYRQLPEEGLKFMVYLQKENIIDESGMPKERFSAEFPKEGPSILRIQQVVRGDSAAYFCASTPETRTDTQYFGPGTRLTVL.